The text below deals with one TCR beta chain. Its specificity is not known. V was pared by 4 bases and J by 3 bases, with 6 bases of the junction left unmatched. There are 16 residues in the CDR3. Germline loops: CDR1 SGHTA, CDR2 FQGTGA. This specimen comes from a study of cytomegalovirus exposure and HLA in healthy donors. Study-wide points: Later genetic work tied a missense DCLRE1C variant to beta-chain V and J trimming.

It was with 60 Vbeta and 13 Jbeta primers that the PCR ran. Repertoires were generated with immunoSEQ multiplex PCR, while TCRdb's copy carries only in-frame clones and drops some. The repertoire includes some 150,000 clones, approximately 78% of them detected once, and around 6.7% sits in the top ten. The material sequenced was PBMCs. The source is a woman younger than 45 in good health and CMV-seropositive. The chain has TRBV7-3 and TRBJ2-1, with 10 bases that match TRBD2. CDR3 nucleotides: TGTGCCAGCAGCTCCCTTGAGCGGGGGGGCTACAATGAGCAGTTCTTC. Residues: CASSSLERGGYNEQFF.